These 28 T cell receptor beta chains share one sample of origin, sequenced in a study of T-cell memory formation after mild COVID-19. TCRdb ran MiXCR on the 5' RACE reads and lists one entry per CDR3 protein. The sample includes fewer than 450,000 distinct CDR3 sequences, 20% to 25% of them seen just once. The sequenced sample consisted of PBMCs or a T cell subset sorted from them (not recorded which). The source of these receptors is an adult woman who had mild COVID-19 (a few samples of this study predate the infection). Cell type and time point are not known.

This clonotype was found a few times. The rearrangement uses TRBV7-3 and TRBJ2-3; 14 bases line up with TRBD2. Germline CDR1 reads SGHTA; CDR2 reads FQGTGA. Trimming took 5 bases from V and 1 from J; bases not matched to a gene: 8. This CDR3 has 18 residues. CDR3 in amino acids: CASSPRTSGGLCTDTQYF. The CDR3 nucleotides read TGTGCCAGCAGCCCTAGGACTAGCGGGGGGCTTTGCACAGATACGCAGTATTTT.

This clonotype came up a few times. In DNA form, the CDR3 reads TGTGCCAGCAGCTTAACGTTCGTCCGGCGACAGGGCACAGATACGCAGTATTTT. Protein: CASSLTFVRRQGTDTQYF. The chain carries TRBV7-3 and TRBJ2-3, with a weak D call TRBD1 (6 bases). Between the trimmed V and J ends, which lost 0 bases and 1 base, there was a span of 17 bases. The CDR3 contains 18 residues. The germline V gene has CDR1 SGHTA and CDR2 FQGTGA.

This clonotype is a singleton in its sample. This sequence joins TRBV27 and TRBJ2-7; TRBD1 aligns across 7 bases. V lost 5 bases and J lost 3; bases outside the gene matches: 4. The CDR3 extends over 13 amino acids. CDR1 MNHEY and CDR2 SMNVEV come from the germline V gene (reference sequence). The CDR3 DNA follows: TGTGCCAGCAGTCTATGGACAGGCTACGAGCAGTACTTC. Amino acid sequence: CASSLWTGYEQYF.

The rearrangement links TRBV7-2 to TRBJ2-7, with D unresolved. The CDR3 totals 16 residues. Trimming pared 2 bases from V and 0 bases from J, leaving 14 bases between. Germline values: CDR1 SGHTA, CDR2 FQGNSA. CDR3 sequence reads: CASSLTHGASSYEQYF. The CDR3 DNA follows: TGTGCCAGCAGCTTAACCCACGGTGCCAGCTCCTACGAGCAGTACTTC. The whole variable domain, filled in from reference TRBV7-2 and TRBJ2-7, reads GAGVSQSPSNKVTEKGKDVELRCDPISGHTALYWYRQSLGQGLEFLIYFQGNSAPDKSGLPSDRFSAERTGGSVSTLTIQRTQQEDSAVYLCASSLTHGASSYEQYFGPGTRLTVT.

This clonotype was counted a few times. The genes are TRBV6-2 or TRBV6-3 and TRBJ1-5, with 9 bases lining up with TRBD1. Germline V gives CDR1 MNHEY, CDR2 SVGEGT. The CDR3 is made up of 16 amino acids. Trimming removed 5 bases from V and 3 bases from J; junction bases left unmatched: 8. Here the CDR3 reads CASSQQRTGVNQPQHF. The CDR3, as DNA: TGTGCCAGCAGTCAACAGAGGACAGGGGTCAATCAGCCCCAGCATTTT.

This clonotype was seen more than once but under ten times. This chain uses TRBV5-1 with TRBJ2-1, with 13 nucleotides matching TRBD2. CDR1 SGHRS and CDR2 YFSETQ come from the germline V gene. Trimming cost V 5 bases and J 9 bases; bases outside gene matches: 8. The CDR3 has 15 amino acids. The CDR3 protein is CASSKTSGGPGEQFF. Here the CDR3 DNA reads TGCGCCAGCAGTAAGACTAGCGGGGGGCCGGGTGAGCAGTTCTTC.

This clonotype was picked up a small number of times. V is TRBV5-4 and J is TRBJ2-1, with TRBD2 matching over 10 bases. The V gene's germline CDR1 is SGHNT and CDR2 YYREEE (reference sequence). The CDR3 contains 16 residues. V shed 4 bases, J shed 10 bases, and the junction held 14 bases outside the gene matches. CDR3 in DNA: TGTGCCAGCAGCCTGGGGGTTCTAGCGGGAGTTGGCGAGCAGTTCTTC. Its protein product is CASSLGVLAGVGEQFF. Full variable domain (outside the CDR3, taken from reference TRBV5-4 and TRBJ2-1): ETGVTQSPTHLIKTRGQQVTLRCSSQSGHNTVSWYQQALGQGPQFIFQYYREEENGRGNFPPRFSGLQFPNYSSELNVNALELDDSALYLCASSLGVLAGVGEQFFGPGTRLTVL.

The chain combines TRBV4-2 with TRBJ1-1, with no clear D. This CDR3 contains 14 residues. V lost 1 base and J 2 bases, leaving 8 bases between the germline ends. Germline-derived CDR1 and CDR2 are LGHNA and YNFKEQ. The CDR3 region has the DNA TGTGCCAGCAGCCAAGGTTCAGCAAACACTGAAGCTTTCTTT. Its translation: CASSQGSANTEAFF.

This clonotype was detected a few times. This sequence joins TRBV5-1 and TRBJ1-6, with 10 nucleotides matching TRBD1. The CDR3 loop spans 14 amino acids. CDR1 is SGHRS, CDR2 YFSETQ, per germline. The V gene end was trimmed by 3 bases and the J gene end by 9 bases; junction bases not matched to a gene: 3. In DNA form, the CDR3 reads TGCGCCAGCAGCTGGGGACAGGGGTTTTCACCCCTCCACTTT. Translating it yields CASSWGQGFSPLHF.

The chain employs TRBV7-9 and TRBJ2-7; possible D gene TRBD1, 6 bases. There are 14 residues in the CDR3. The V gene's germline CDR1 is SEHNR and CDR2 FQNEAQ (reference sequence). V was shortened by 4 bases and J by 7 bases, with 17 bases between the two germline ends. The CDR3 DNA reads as TGTGCCAGCAGCTCCGGCGGCAGGGGCTGGGAGCAGTACTTC. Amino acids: CASSSGGRGWEQYF.

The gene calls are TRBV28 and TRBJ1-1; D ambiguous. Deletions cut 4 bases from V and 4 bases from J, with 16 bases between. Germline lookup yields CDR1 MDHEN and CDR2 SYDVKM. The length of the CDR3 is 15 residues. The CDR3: CASSSPGSSGTEAFF. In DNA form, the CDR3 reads TGTGCCAGCAGTTCCCCGGGATCAAGTGGCACTGAAGCTTTCTTT.

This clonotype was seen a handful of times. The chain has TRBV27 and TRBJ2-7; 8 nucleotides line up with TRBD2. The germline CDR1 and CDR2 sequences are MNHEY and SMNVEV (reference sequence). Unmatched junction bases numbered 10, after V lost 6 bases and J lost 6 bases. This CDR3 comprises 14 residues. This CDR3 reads CASRRPGGPVEQYF. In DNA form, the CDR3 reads TGTGCCAGCAGACGGCCGGGAGGGCCCGTCGAGCAGTACTTC.

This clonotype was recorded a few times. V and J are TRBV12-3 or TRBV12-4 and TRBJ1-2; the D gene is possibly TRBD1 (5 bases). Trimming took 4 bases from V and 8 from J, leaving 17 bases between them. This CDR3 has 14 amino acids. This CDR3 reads CASSWGGVVRGYTF. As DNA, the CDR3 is TGTGCCAGCAGTTGGGGAGGGGTAGTTCGCGGCTACACCTTC.

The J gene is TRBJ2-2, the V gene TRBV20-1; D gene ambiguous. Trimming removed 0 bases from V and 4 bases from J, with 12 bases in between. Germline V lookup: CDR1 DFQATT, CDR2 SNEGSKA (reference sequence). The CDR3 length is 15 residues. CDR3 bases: TGCAGTGCTAGAGATCTCAATGGCCCCACCGGGGAGCTGTTTTTT. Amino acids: CSARDLNGPTGELFF.

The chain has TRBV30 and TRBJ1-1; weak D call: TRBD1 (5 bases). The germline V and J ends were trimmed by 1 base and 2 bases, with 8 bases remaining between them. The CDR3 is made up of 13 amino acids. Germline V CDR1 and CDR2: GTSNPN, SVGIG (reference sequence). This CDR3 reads CAWSAGGNTEAFF. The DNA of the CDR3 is TGTGCCTGGAGTGCTGGGGGTAACACTGAAGCTTTCTTT.

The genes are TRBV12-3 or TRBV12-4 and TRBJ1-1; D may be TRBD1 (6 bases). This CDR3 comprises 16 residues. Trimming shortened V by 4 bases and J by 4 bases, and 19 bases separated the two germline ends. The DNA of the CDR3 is TGTGCCAGCAGTTCCCGATTGGGGGCCTCGGGCACTGAAGCTTTCTTT. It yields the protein CASSSRLGASGTEAFF.

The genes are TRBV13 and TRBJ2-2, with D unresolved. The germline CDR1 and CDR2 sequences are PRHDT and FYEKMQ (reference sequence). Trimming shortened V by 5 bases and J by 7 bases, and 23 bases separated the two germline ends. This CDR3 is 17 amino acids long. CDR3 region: CASSPLDRGRTLGELFF. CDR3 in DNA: TGTGCCAGCAGCCCCCTGGATCGAGGAAGGACCCTCGGGGAGCTGTTTTTT.

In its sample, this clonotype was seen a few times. For the CDR3, the DNA is TGCGCCAGCAGCCCCGGGCCCTCTGGTACGGGAGTTGGCTACACCTTC. Amino acids: CASSPGPSGTGVGYTF. The chain combines TRBV4-1 with TRBJ1-2; D is unresolved. The CDR3 is 16 residues long. Deletions cut 4 bases from V and 7 bases from J, with 22 bases between. CDR1 is MGHRA and CDR2 is YSYEKL in the germline V gene.

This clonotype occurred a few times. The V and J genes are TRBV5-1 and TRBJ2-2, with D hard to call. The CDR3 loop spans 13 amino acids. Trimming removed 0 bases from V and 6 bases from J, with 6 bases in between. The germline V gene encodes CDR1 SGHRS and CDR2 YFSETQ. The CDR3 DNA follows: TGCGCCAGCAGCTTGGATGCGGCCGGGGAGCTGTTTTTT. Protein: CASSLDAAGELFF.

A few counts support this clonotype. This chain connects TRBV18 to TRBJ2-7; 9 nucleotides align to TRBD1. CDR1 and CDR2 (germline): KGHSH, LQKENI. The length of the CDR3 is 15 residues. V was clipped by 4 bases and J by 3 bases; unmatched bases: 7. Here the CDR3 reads CASSLTGGSGYEQYF. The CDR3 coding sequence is TGTGCCAGCTCACTAACAGGGGGCAGCGGCTACGAGCAGTACTTC.

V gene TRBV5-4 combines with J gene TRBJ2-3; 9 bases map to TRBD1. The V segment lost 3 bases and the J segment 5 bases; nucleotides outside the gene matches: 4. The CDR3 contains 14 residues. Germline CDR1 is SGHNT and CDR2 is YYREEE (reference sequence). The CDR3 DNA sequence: TGTGCCAGCAGCTGGACAGGGGTTAAAGATACGCAGTATTTT. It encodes CASSWTGVKDTQYF.

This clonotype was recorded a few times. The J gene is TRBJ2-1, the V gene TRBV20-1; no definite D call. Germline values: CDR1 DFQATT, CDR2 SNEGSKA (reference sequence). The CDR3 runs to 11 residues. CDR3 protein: CRTDENNEQFF. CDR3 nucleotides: TGCAGGACGGACGAGAACAATGAGCAGTTCTTC.

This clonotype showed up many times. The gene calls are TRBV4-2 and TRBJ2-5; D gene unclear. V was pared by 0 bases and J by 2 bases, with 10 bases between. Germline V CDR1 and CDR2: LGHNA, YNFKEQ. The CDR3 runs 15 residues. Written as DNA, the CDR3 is TGTGCCAGCAGCCAAGATGGCGGACCTCAAGAGACCCAGTACTTC. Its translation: CASSQDGGPQETQYF.

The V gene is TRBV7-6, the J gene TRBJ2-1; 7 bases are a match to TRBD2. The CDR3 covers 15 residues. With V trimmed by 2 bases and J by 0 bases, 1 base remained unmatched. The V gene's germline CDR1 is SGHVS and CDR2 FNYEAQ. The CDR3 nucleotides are TGTGCCAGCAGCTTAAGGACTAGCTCCTACAATGAGCAGTTCTTC. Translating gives CASSLRTSSYNEQFF.

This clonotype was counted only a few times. The CDR3 region is CASSSYRDTGELFF. CDR3 coding DNA: TGTGCCAGCAGCTCGTACAGGGATACCGGGGAGCTGTTTTTT. The V and J genes are TRBV7-9 and TRBJ2-2; maybe TRBD1 (6 bases). The CDR3 is 14 residues long. V was shortened by 4 bases and J by 5 bases, with 11 bases between the two germline ends. Germline-derived CDR1 and CDR2 are SEHNR and FQNEAQ (reference sequence).

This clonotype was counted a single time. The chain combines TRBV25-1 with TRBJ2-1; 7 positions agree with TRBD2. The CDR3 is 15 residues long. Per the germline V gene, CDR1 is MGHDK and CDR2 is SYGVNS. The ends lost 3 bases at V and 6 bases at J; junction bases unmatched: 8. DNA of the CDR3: TGTGCCAGCAGTGATTGGGCGGGGGACCTCAATGAGCAGTTCTTC. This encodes CASSDWAGDLNEQFF. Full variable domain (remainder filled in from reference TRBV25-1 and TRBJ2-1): EADIYQTPRYLVIGTGKKITLECSQTMGHDKMYWYQQDPGMELHLIHYSYGVNSTEKGDLSSESTVSRIRTEHFPLTLESARPSHTSQYLCASSDWAGDLNEQFFGPGTRLTVL.

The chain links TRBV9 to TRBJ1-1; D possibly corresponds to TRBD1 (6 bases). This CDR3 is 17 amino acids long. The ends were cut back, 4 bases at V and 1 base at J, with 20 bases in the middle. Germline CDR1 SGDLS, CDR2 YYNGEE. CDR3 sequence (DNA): TGTGCCAGCAGCATGAACCGAGGGGGAGTTTCGAACACTGAAGCTTTCTTT. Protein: CASSMNRGGVSNTEAFF.

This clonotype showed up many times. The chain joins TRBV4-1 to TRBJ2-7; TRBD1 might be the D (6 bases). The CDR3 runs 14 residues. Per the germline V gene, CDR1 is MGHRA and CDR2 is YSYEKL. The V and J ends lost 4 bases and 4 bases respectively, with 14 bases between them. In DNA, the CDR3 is TGCGCCAGCAGCCGTGGCAGGGGTGTTTACGAGCAGTACTTC. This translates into CASSRGRGVYEQYF.